Each of the 8 T cell receptor beta chains below was sequenced from the same sample in a study of metastatic and nonmetastatic thyroid tumors. Among the patients, none had received any treatment before thyroid surgery. TCRdb ran MiXCR on the PCR reads. The sample has roughly 9,900 clones; over 25% are singletons. The specimen was tumor tissue. The receptors stem from a male donor with papillary thyroid cancer or a benign thyroid nodule (not recorded which). Some clones in this sample may be carry-over from other donors' samples.

This clone was seen repeatedly, ten times or more. The J gene is TRBJ2-7, the V gene TRBV5-4; D ambiguous. Germline CDR1 is SGHNT and CDR2 is YYREEE (reference sequence). The CDR3 is 12 residues long. The V end lost 0 bases, the J end lost 11 bases, and 12 bases lay between the germline ends. CDR3: CASSLGRETEYF. CDR3 in DNA: TGTGCCAGCAGCTTGGGAAGAGAGACGGAGTACTTC.

The gene calls are TRBV7-3 and TRBJ2-1; the D gene is possibly TRBD2 (6 bases). The V end was cut by 3 bases, the J end by 4 bases, with 13 bases between. This CDR3 spans 15 amino acids. Germline V gives CDR1 SGHTA, CDR2 FQGTGA. The CDR3 is CASSFGTPTYNEQFF. CDR3 nucleotides: TGTGCCAGCAGCTTTGGGACTCCAACTTACAATGAGCAGTTCTTC.

The rearrangement uses TRBV6-1 and TRBJ2-7; D remains unclear. Trimming took off 5 bases at V and 7 bases at J, with 21 bases between the two ends. This CDR3 region has 15 residues. The germline CDR1 and CDR2 sequences are MNHNS and SASEGT. CDR3 sequence reads: CASSPSLATPGEQYF. CDR3 nucleotides: TGTGCCAGCAGTCCCTCCTTGGCCACCCCGGGTGAGCAGTACTTC.

V is TRBV28 and J is TRBJ1-6; TRBD1 aligns across 8 bases. The length of the CDR3 is 16 residues. Germline V gene data show CDR1 as MDHEN and CDR2 as SYDVKM. V lost 6 bases and J lost 1; bases outside the gene matches: 5. The CDR3 spells CASSRDRGSYNSPLHF. For the CDR3, the DNA is TGTGCCAGCAGCCGAGACAGGGGTTCCTATAATTCACCCCTCCACTTT.

This clone was observed a handful of times. A read error may be the cause here, since a much bigger clone is one base away. This chain joins TRBV5-8 and TRBJ2-5, with D perhaps matching TRBD2 (6 bases). CDR1 is SGHTS and CDR2 is YDEGEE in the germline V gene. CDR3 length: 16 amino acids. The CDR3 loop is CSSSFGGAVIQETQYF. As DNA, the CDR3 is TGTTCCAGCAGCTTTGGCGGGGCGGTGATTCAAGAGACCCAGTACTTC.

The chain has TRBV2 and TRBJ1-1; D gene unclear. V shed 7 bases and J shed 6 bases, with 15 bases lying between them. This CDR3 is built from 13 residues. Germline lookup yields CDR1 SNHLY and CDR2 FYNNEI. As DNA, the CDR3 is TGTGCCAGCAACCGGGCCGGGAGATCTGAAGCTTTCTTT. It specifies CASNRAGRSEAFF.

This clone qualifies as medium-sized (0.01 to 0.1%). The rearrangement links TRBV6-1 to TRBJ1-5; D not certain. Between the trimmed V and J ends, which lost 10 bases and 4 bases, there was a span of 26 bases. The CDR3 sequence is 17 residues long. Germline-derived CDR1 and CDR2 are MNHNS and SASEGT. CDR3 region: CATVLSMTTPWNQPQHF. The CDR3 nucleotides are TGTGCCACCGTACTATCGATGACGACCCCATGGAATCAGCCCCAGCATTTT.

Note on this clone: Mismatch with germline at one junction end may stem from a read error. The chain couples TRBV11-2 to TRBJ1-3, with a tentative D call TRBD1 (6 bases). The CDR3 has 19 amino acids. Germline V CDR1 and CDR2: SGHAT, FQNNGV. In nucleotides, the CDR3 is TGTGCCAGCAGCTTAGGTTCGGGGGCGATGATTAACTCTGGAAATACCATATATTTT. Protein sequence: CASSLGSGAMINSGNTIYF.